One sample yielded the 9 T cell receptor beta chains listed below, sequenced in a study of Graves' ophthalmopathy and Graves' hyperthyroidism. The sequenced template was RNA, covering the TCR beta CDR3 region. First-round RT-PCR employed HTBI primers, with a second-round multiplex PCR after it. TCRdb independently ran MiXCR on the multiplex PCR reads; one entry per CDR3 protein. The sample comprises approximately 410,000 distinct CDR3 sequences, 15% to 19% of which are singletons, and roughly 7% rests with the top ten. The source material was peripheral blood. All receptors derive from a woman between 18 and 30 years old with stable Graves' hyperthyroidism.

At least ten counts were recorded for this clonotype. The gene calls are TRBV2 and TRBJ1-5; the D gene is possibly TRBD1 (5 bases). The CDR3 totals 13 residues. The germline V gene has CDR1 SNHLY and CDR2 FYNNEI. V lost 7 bases, J lost 6 bases, and 13 bases lay in between. In DNA, the CDR3 is TGTGCCAGCACGGAAAGGGGTGGTCAGCCCCAGCATTTT. Translation: CASTERGGQPQHF.

This clonotype was detected ten times or more. The V call is TRBV12-5, the J call TRBJ2-5; TRBD2 aligns across 10 bases. V shed 0 bases and J 2 bases; nucleotides not matched to a gene: 6. The CDR3 has 17 amino acids. The germline CDR1 and CDR2 sequences are LGHNT and FRNRAP. CDR3 DNA sequence: TGTGCTAGTGGTTTGGTACAAAAACTAGCGGGGCAAGAGACCCAGTACTTC. As protein: CASGLVQKLAGQETQYF.

This sequence joins TRBV30 and TRBJ1-2, with unresolved D. V lost 3 bases and J lost 3, with 8 bases in between. The CDR3 consists of 12 residues. Germline V gene lookup returns CDR1 GTSNPN and CDR2 SVGIG (reference sequence). CDR3: CAWRVGDYGYTF. In DNA, the CDR3 is TGTGCCTGGAGGGTCGGGGACTATGGCTACACCTTC.

This clonotype was seen many times. The chain recombines TRBV12-3 or TRBV12-4 with TRBJ1-1, with D maybe TRBD1 (5 bases). The CDR3 runs 14 residues. V was trimmed by 7 bases and J by 3 bases, leaving 15 bases between them. CDR3 loop: CASTLGGVDTEAFF. The CDR3 DNA reads TGTGCCAGCACCCTTGGGGGGGTCGACACTGAAGCTTTCTTT.

Many counts were recorded for this clonotype. The rearrangement links TRBV4-1 to TRBJ1-2; 7 bases are a match to TRBD1. This CDR3 is built from 16 residues. From germline, CDR1 is MGHRA and CDR2 YSYEKL. The junction had 10 bases not matched to a gene; V was cut back by 2 bases and J by 4 bases. CDR3 in amino acids: CASSQLEGADSYGYTF. In nucleotides, the CDR3 is TGCGCCAGCAGCCAACTGGAGGGGGCTGATAGCTATGGCTACACCTTC.

The V call is TRBV28, the J call TRBJ1-2, with D uncertain. Germline CDR1 reads MDHEN; CDR2 reads SYDVKM. The CDR3 runs to 15 residues. V was cut by 2 bases and J by 8 bases, with 18 bases left in between. The CDR3 DNA is TGTGCCAGCAGTTTAAAGGCTTGGGGTAGCTCAGGCTACACCTTC. Its protein is CASSLKAWGSSGYTF.

This clonotype has ten or more counts. The chain is built from TRBV12-5 and TRBJ2-2, with D perhaps TRBD2 (5 bases). This CDR3 comprises 14 residues. CDR1 and CDR2 (germline): LGHNT, FRNRAP. V shed 3 bases and J shed 2 bases, with 7 bases lying between them. This CDR3 reads CASGFGVNTGELFF. The CDR3 region has the DNA TGTGCTAGTGGTTTCGGGGTTAACACCGGGGAGCTGTTTTTT. Together with reference TRBV12-5 and TRBJ2-2, the CDR3 gives the full variable domain: DARVTQTPRHKVTEMGQEVTMRCQPILGHNTVFWYRQTMMQGLELLAYFRNRAPLDDSGMPKDRFSAEMPDATLATLKIQPSEPRDSAVYFCASGFGVNTGELFFGEGSRLTVL.

This clonotype showed up many times. CDR3 sequence: CASTRRDRDYGYTF. CDR3 bases: TGTGCCAGTACTCGCCGGGACAGGGACTATGGCTACACCTTC. This chain links TRBV19 with TRBJ1-2, with 9 bases lining up with TRBD1. Germline loops: CDR1 LNHDA, CDR2 SQIVND (reference sequence). The CDR3 is made up of 14 amino acids. The V segment lost 7 bases and the J segment 3 bases; nucleotides outside the gene matches: 6.

Many counts were recorded for this clonotype. This chain joins TRBV7-6 and TRBJ1-6, with D maybe TRBD1 (5 bases). From germline, CDR1 is SGHVS and CDR2 FNYEAQ. The CDR3 consists of 16 residues. V gave up 0 bases and J gave up 8 bases, with 14 bases separating them. CDR3 loop: CASSLAGGFSDSPLHF. The CDR3 DNA reads TGTGCCAGCAGCTTAGCGGGGGGTTTTTCGGATTCACCCCTCCACTTT.